What follows is one TCR beta chain and its context. It lacks a known antigen. Nothing much larger sits one base from this clone, and base qualities are not available. Using the deep immunoSEQ assay, multiplex PCR amplified TCR CDR3 regions from genomic DNA. Extracted genomic DNA from each cell subset was distributed evenly across all wells of several immunoSEQ 96-well plates, and each plate was treated as a replicate. Each replicate PCR for sorted subsets received about 220 ng genomic DNA, equal to 28,000 or so T cell genomes. The purified libraries were quantified using a Qubit 3.0 fluorometer, sized with a Bioanalyzer 2100, and then quantified again using the KAPA Library Quantification kit. Each immunoSEQ 96-well plate was sequenced on its own single-read 150-cycle Illumina NextSeq 550 flow cell. Processing in the source paper ran as follows. The immunoSEQ output contained only junctional sequences without quality scores, so filtering could not match that applied to full-length reads. Sequences were annotated with PyIR, a Python wrapper for IgBLAST v1.9, and V/J genes and CDR3 were assigned using IMGT germline references. Reads with weak V/J assignments (E-value above 1e-6), missing CDR3, stop codons, out-of-frame junctions, or ambiguous translated residues were removed. V3J clonotypes were defined as sequences sharing an identical inferred V gene, J gene, and CDR3 amino acid sequence. To compute the percentage overlap between repertoires, the number of shared unique clonotypes was divided by the size of the smaller repertoire. Three approaches were used to assess repertoire richness: RTK rarefaction, the Chao1 estimator, and Recon v2.1 estimates of unobserved clonotypes. Generation probabilities were computed with OLGA for all TCRbeta clonotypes obtained by the gDNA method from a few donors. TCRdb mirrors the immuneACCESS table, restricted to in-frame sequences. Some clones are absent from its copies; in checked studies, under half trace to an unresolved V gene, and the reason for the others is unknown. The DNA was the basis for D and trimming; V, J and clone size are from that table. The sample table lists millions of clones, about 94% of them with a count of one. 1.1% of the sample is taken by the ten largest.

For the CD8 naive samples, CD45RO-negative cells were positively selected for CCR7, yielding a CD45RA+CCR7+ population from which TemRA cells were excluded. The donors were healthy, HIV-negative adults who had no recently reported acute infections or vaccinations. Every donor was a Caucasian adult living in Nashville, Tennessee, USA. Blood was obtained by leukapheresis, after which PBMCs were separated by Ficoll-Histopaque density gradient centrifugation and cryopreserved in liquid nitrogen vapor phase. Analytical flow cytometry was used to check the purity and quantity of each magnetically sorted T cell population. Each sorted fraction had its genomic DNA isolated and then quantified by UV absorbance on a Nanodrop 2000c. This entry is derived from a study of shared clonotypes between healthy human individuals (dated by TCRdb to 2020 to 2021). Broadly, across the study: The cohort comprised two women and a few men aged 18 to 49 years. For each donor, CD4 naive and CD4 memory were each given three plates, CD8 naive was given two plates, and CD8 memory was given one plate. To estimate repertoire size and how much clonotype sharing occurs between individuals, the study deeply sequenced the blood TCR repertoires of a handful of healthy adults. To increase sequencing depth and limit assay-specific biases, different laboratories used diverse techniques to prepare libraries and sequence TCR repertoires. Per donor, leukapheresis produced somewhere between about 0.85 and 8.9 billion PBMCs.

What the research found in general, with its limitations: Compared with non-shared clonotypes, clonotypes shared by all four sorted-subset donors had higher generation probabilities. Estimated clonotype richness was generally larger for naive than for memory subsets. The small number of donors limited the genetic and exposure-history diversity represented. Roughly 5.2% of naive CD4, 3% to 3.5% of naive CD8, approximately 2% of memory CD4, and about 0.4% of memory CD8 clonotypes were shared across several donors. Based on pairwise subsampling, the degree of clonotype sharing among donors was expected to be affected by sequencing depth. Incomplete sequencing was indicated by rarefaction of sorted-subset datasets, despite the large sequencing depth. Sampling was restricted to blood, and TCR repertoires in tissues likely differ from the TCR repertoires found in blood.

Reading from cysteine to phenylalanine, the CDR3 counts 17 amino acids. Only the CDR3 portion is preserved as DNA: 51 bases, with reading frame beginning at the first base. Clipping removes 4 bases from V and 4 bases from J, with 12 as the unmatched junction base count. CDR1 and CDR2 were assigned from the germline V gene as SGDLS and YYNGEE. Rearrangement joined TRBV9 to TRBJ2-5; 11 central bases correspond to TRBD2. The TCR sequence derives from a young man in good health. Material for sequencing was naive CD8+ T cells sorted from blood. The label giving this sample's cell subset or site can be read as: CD45RA+CCR7+. The encoded CDR3 is CASSPPRVLAGVETQYF. DNA sequence: TGTGCCAGCAGCCCGCCCCGGGTACTAGCGGGAGTAGAGACCCAGTACTTC.